Below, 8 T cell receptor beta chains from the same sample are listed, as sequenced in a study of blood T cell repertoires in COVID-19. Only in-frame clones appear in the TCRdb table, and some are missing; sequencing was by immunoSEQ multiplex PCR. The data contain 180,000 or so clones, 75% to 80% of them seen just once; the ten biggest clones take up roughly 8.6%. Material: peripheral blood. Receptors originate from a woman aged 45-65 years with active or convalescent COVID-19.

The chain joins TRBV6-5 to TRBJ1-2; D is perhaps TRBD1 (6 bases). The V gene lost 11 bases and the J gene lost 3 bases, with 16 bases spanning the gap. Per the germline V gene, CDR1 is MNHEY and CDR2 is SVGAGI. The CDR3 is made up of 13 amino acids. This chain's CDR3 is CAGSFEGDYGYTF. The CDR3 DNA sequence: TGTGCCGGCTCGTTTGAGGGGGACTATGGCTACACCTTC.

This rearrangement joins TRBV5-1 to TRBJ1-6, with 8 positions matching TRBD1. V gave up 4 bases and J gave up 6 bases; unmatched junction bases: 9. CDR1 SGHRS and CDR2 YFSETQ come from the germline V gene. This CDR3 has 16 amino acids. The CDR3 region is CASSDTGGGINSPLHF. The DNA of the CDR3 is TGCGCCAGCAGCGATACAGGGGGGGGGATTAATTCACCCCTCCACTTT.

The chain is built from TRBV11-3 and TRBJ2-3, with a weak D call TRBD1 (6 bases). V was trimmed by 5 bases and J by 0 bases, leaving 12 bases between them. The CDR3 extends over 15 amino acids. In germline, CDR1 is SGHNT, CDR2 YENEEA. CDR3 coding DNA: TGTGCCAGCAGCCAAGGACAGTCTAGCACAGATACGCAGTATTTT. Translation gives CASSQGQSSTDTQYF.

This clone has more than one count but fewer than ten. The chain is built from TRBV11-2 and TRBJ1-1; 7 bases are shared with TRBD1. This CDR3 spans 15 amino acids. The ends lost 1 base at V and 2 bases at J; junction bases unmatched: 4. CDR1 is SGHAT and CDR2 is FQNNGV in the germline V gene. This chain's CDR3 is CASSLGQGGNTEAFF. CDR3 bases: TGTGCCAGCAGCTTAGGACAGGGAGGAAACACTGAAGCTTTCTTT.

This sequence joins TRBV7-9 and TRBJ2-1; TRBD1 matches at 9 bases. The CDR3 contains 16 residues. The junction had 6 bases not matched to a gene; V was cut back by 2 bases and J by 4 bases. Germline CDR1 and CDR2: SEHNR and FQNEAQ (reference sequence). The CDR3 nucleotides are TGTGCCAGCAGCTTATGGGGGACAGGGCTATACAATGAGCAGTTCTTC. It is translated as CASSLWGTGLYNEQFF.

The genes are TRBV28 and TRBJ1-1; D call uncertain. Germline CDR1 and CDR2: MDHEN and SYDVKM. The V and J ends lost 7 bases and 8 bases respectively, with 11 bases between them. The CDR3 sequence is 11 residues long. The CDR3 region has the DNA TGTGCCAGCACTTATGCGGGGGAAGCTTTCTTT. Protein: CASTYAGEAFF.

The chain is built from TRBV7-9 and TRBJ2-5; the match to TRBD1 covers 8 bases. CDR1 is SEHNR, CDR2 FQNEAQ, per germline (reference sequence). This CDR3 region has 15 residues. Trimming removed 2 bases from V and 3 bases from J; junction bases left unmatched: 5. CDR3 bases: TGTGCCAGCAGCTTATCGGACAGGGTAGAAGAGACCCAGTACTTC. Translation: CASSLSDRVEETQYF.

The J gene is TRBJ1-2, the V gene TRBV6-5, with D possibly TRBD1 on 6 matching bases. Germline CDR1 is MNHEY and CDR2 is SVGAGI. This CDR3 contains 15 residues. V gave up 0 bases and J gave up 2 bases, with 10 bases separating them. CDR3 sequence reads: CASSYSITGNYGYTF. The CDR3 DNA is TGTGCCAGCAGTTACTCGATCACAGGGAACTATGGCTACACCTTC.